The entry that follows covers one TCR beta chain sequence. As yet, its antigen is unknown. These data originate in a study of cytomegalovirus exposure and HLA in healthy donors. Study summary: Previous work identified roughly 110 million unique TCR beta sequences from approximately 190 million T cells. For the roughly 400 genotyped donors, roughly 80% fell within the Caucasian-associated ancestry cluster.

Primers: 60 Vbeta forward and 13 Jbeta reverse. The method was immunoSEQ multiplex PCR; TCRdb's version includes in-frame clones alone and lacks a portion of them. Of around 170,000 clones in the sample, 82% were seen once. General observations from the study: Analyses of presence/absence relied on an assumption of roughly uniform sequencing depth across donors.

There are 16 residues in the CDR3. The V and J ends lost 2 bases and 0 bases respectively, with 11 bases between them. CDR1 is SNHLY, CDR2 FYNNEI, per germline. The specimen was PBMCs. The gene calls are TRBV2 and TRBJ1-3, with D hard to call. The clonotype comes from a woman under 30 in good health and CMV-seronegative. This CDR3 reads CASSENFHGSGNTIYF. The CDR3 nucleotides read TGTGCCAGCAGTGAAAACTTTCACGGCTCTGGAAACACCATATATTTT. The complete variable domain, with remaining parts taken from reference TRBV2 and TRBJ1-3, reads EPEVTQTPSHQVTQMGQEVILRCVPISNHLYFYWYRQILGQKVEFLVSFYNNEISEKSEIFDDQFSVERPDGSNFTLKIRSTKLEDSAMYFCASSENFHGSGNTIYFGEGSWLTVV.